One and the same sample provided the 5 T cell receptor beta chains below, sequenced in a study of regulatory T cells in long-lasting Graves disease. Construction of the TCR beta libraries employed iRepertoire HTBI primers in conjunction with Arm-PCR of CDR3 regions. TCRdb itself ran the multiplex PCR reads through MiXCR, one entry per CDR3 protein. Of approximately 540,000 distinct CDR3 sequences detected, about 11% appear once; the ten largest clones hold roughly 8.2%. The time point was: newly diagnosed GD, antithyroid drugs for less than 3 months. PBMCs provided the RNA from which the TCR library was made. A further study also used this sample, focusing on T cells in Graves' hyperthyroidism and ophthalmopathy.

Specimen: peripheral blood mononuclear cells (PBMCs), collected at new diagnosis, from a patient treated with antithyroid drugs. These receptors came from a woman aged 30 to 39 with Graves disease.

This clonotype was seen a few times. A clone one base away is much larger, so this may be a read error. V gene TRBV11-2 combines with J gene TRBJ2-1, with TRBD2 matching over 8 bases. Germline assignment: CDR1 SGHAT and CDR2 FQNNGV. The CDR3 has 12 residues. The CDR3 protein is CAGSRIGTSLFF. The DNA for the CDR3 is TGTGCCGGCAGCCGGATCGGGACTAGTCTGTTCTTC.

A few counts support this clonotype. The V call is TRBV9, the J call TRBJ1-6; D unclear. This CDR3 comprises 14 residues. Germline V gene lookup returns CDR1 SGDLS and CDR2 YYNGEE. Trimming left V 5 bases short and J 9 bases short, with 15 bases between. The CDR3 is CASSQTQWFSPLHF. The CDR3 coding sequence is TGTGCCAGCAGTCAAACCCAATGGTTTTCACCCCTCCACTTT.

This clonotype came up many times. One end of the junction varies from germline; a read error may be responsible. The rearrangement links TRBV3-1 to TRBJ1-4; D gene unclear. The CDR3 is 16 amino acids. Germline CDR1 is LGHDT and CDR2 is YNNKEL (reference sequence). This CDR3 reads CAGSQEWAATNEKLFF. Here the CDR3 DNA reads TGTGCCGGCAGCCAAGAATGGGCAGCAACTAATGAAAAACTGTTTTTT.

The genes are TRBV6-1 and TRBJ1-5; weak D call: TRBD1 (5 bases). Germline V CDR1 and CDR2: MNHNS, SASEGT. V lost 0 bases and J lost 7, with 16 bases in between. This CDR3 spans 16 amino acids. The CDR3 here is CASSEASTPEGQPQHF. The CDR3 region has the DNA TGTGCCAGCAGTGAAGCATCGACCCCCGAGGGGCAGCCCCAGCATTTT.

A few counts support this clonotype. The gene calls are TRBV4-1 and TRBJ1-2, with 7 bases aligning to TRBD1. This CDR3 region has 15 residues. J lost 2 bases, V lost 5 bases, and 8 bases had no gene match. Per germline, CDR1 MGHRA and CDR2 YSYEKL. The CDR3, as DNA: TGCGCCAGCAGCTACCCCGACAGGGCCAACTATGGCTACACCTTC. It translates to CASSYPDRANYGYTF.